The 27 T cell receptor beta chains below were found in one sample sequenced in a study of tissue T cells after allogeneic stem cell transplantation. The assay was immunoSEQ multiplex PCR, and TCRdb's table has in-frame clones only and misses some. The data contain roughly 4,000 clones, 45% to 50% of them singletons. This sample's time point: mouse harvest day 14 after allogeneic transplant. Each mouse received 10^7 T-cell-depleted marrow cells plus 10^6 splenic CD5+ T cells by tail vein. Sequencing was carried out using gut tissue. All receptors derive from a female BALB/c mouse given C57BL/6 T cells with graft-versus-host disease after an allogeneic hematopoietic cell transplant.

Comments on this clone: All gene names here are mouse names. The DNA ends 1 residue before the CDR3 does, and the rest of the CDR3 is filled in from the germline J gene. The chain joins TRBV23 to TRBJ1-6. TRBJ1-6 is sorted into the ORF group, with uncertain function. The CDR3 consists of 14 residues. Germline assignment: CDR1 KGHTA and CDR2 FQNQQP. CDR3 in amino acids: CSSSQSPHNSPLYF. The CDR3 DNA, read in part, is TGCTCCAGCAGTCAATCCCCACATAATTCGCCCCTCTAC.

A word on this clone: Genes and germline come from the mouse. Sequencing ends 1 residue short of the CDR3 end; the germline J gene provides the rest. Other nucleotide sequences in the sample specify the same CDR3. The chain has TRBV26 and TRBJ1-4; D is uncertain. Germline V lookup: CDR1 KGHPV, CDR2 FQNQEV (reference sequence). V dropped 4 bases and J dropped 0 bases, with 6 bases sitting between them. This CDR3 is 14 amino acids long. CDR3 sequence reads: CASSRQISNERLFF. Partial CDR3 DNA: TGTGCCAGCAGTCGGCAGATTTCCAACGAAAGATTATTT. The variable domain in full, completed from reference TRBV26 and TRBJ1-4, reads NSKVIQTPRYLVKGQGQKAKMRCIPEKGHPVVFWYQQNKNNEFKFLINFQNQEVLQQIDMTEKRFSAECPSNSPCSLEIQSSEAGDSALYLCASSRQISNERLFFGHGTKLSVL.

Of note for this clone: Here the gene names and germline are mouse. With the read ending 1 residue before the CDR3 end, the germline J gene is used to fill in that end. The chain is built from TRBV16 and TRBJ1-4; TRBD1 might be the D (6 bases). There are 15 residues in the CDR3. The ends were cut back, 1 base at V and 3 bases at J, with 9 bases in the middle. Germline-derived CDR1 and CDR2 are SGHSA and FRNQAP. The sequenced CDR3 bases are TGTGCAAGCAGCTTAGGGGGGGCGGCCAACGAAAGATTATTT. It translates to CASSLGGAANERLF. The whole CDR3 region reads CASSLGGAANERLFF.

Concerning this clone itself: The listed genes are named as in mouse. CDR3 loop: CSSSISQNTLYF. CDR3 DNA (partial): TGCTCCAGCAGTATTAGTCAAAACACCTTGTAC. This chain links TRBV23 with TRBJ2-4. The read falls 1 residue short of the CDR3 end, and the missing part is taken from the germline J gene. There are 12 residues in the CDR3. Germline loops: CDR1 KGHTA, CDR2 FQNQQP.

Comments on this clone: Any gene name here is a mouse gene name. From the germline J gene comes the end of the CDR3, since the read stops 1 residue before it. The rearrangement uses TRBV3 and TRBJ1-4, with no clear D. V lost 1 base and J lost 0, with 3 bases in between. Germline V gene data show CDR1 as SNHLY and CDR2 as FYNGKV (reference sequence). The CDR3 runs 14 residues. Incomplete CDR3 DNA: TGTGCCAGCAGCTTAGAGGTTTCCAACGAAAGATTATTT. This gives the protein CASSLEVSNERLF. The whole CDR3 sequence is CASSLEVSNERLFF.

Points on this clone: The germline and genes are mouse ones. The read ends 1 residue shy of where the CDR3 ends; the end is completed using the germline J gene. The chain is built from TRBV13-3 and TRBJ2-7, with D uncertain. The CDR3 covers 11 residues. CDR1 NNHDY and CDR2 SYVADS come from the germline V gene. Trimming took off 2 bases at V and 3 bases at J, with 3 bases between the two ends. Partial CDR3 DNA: TGTGCCAGCAGTGACAACTATGAACAGTAC. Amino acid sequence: CASSDNYEQY. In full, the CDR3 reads CASSDNYEQYF.

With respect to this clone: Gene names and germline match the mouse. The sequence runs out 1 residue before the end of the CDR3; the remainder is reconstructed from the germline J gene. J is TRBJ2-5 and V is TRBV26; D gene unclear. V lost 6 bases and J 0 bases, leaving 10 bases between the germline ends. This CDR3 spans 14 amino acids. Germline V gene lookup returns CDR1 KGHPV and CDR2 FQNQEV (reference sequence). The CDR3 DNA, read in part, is TGTGCCAGCAGGGACCGAGTTAACCAAGACACCCAGTAC. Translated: CASRDRVNQDTQY. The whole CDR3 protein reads CASRDRVNQDTQYF.

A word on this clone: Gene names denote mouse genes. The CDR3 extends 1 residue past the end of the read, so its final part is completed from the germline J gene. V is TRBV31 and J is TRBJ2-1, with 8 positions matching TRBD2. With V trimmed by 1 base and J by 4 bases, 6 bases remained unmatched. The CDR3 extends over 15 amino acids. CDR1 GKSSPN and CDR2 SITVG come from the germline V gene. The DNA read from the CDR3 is TGTGCCTGGAGTCGGCTGGGGGGCGTTTATGCTGAGCAGTTC. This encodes CAWSRLGGVYAEQF. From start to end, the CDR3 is CAWSRLGGVYAEQFF.

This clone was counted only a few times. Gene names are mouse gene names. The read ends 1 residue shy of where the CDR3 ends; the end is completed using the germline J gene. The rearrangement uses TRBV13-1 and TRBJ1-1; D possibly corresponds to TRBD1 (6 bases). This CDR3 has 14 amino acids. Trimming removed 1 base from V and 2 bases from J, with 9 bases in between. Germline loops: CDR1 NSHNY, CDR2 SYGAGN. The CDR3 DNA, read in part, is TGTGCCAGCAGTGATAGGGACACCAACACAGAAGTCTTC. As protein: CASSDRDTNTEVF. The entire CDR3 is CASSDRDTNTEVFF.

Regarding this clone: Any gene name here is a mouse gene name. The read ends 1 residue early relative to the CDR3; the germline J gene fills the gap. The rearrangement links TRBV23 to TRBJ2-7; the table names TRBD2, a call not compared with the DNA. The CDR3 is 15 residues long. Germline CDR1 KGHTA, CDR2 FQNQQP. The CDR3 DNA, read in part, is TGCTCCAGCAGTCACCTGACTGGGGGGGCAGGAGAACAGTAC. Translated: CSSSHLTGGAGEQY. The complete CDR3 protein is CSSSHLTGGAGEQYF. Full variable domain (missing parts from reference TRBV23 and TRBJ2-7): DAAVTQKPRYLIKMKGQEAEMKCIPEKGHTAVFWYQQKQSKELKFLIYFQNQQPLDQIDMVKERFSAVCPSSSLCSLGIRTCEAEDSALYLCSSSHLTGGAGEQYFGPGTRLTVL.

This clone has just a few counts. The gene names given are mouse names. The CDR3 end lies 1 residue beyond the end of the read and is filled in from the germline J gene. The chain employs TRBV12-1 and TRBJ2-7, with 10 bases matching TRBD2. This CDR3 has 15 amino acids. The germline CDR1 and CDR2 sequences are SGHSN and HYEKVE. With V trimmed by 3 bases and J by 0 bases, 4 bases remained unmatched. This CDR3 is CASSGDWGSSYEQYF. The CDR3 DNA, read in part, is TGTGCCAGCTCTGGGGACTGGGGAAGCTCCTATGAACAGTAC.

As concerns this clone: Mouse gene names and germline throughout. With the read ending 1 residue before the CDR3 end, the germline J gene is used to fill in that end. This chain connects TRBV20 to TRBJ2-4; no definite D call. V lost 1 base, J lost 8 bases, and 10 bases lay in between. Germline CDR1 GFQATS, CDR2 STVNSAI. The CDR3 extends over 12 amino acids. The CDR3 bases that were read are TGTGGTGCTAGGGGGGCTGGAGCCACCTTGTAC. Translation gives CGARGAGATLY. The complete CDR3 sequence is CGARGAGATLYF.

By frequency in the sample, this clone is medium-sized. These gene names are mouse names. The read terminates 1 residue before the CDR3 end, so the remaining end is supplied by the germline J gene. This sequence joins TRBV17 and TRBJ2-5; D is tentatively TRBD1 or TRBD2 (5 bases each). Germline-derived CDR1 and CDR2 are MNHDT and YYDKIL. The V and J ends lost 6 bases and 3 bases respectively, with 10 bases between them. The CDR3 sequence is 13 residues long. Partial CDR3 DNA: TGTGCTAGCAGGGGGGACGTACAAGACACCCAGTAC. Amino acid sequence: CASRGDVQDTQY. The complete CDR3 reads CASRGDVQDTQYF.

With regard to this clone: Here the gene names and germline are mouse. The sequenced part of the CDR3 DNA is TGTGCCAGCAGTCTGAGGGACAGGGGGAGTCAAAACACCTTGTAC. Protein: CASSLRDRGSQNTLY. The whole CDR3 protein is CASSLRDRGSQNTLYF. The chain carries TRBV26 and TRBJ2-4; TRBD1 matches at 11 bases. The CDR3 end is not reached by the read, which stops 1 residue before it; the germline J gene fills it in. The CDR3 spans 16 residues. The V segment lost 2 bases and the J segment 0 bases; nucleotides outside the gene matches: 1. CDR1 KGHPV and CDR2 FQNQEV come from the germline V gene (reference sequence). The whole variable domain, filled in from reference TRBV26 and TRBJ2-4, reads NSKVIQTPRYLVKGQGQKAKMRCIPEKGHPVVFWYQQNKNNEFKFLINFQNQEVLQQIDMTEKRFSAECPSNSPCSLEIQSSEAGDSALYLCASSLRDRGSQNTLYFGAGTRLSVL.

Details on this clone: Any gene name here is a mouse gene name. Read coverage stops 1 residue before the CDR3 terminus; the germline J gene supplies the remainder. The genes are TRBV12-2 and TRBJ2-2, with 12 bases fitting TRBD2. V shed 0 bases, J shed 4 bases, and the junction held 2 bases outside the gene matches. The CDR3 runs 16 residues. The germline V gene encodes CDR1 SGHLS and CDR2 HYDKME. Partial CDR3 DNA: TGTGCCAGCTCTCTCGACTGGGGGGGCAGCACCGGGCAGCTCTAC. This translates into CASSLDWGGSTGQLY. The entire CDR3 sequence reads CASSLDWGGSTGQLYF. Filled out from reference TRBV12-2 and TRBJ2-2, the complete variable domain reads NSGVVQSPRYIIKGKGERSILKCIPISGHLSVAWYQQTQGQELKFFIQHYDKMERDKGNLPSRFSVQQFDDYHSEMNMSALELEDSAVYFCASSLDWGGSTGQLYFGEGSKLTVL.

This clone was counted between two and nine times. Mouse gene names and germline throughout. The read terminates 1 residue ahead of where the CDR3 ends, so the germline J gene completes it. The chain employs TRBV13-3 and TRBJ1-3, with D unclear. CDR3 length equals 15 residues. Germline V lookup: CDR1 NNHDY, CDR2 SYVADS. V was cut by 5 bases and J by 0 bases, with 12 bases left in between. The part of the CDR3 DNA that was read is TGTGCCAGCAGGGCCGGGCCAAATTCTGGAAATACGCTCTAT. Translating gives CASRAGPNSGNTLY. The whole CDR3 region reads CASRAGPNSGNTLYF.

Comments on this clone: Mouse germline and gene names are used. The CDR3 loop is CTCSGRDRNTEVFF. The sequenced CDR3 bases are TGCACCTGCAGTGGCCGGGACAGAAACACAGAAGTCTTC. This rearrangement joins TRBV1 to TRBJ1-1, with 7 bases lining up with TRBD1. The read comes to an end 1 residue before the CDR3 does, leaving the germline J gene to fill in the end. Germline V gene data show CDR1 as NSQYPW and CDR2 as LRSPGD (reference sequence). V dropped 4 bases and J dropped 1; count of bases not matched to a gene: 3. The CDR3 has 14 residues. Filled out from reference TRBV1 and TRBJ1-1, the complete variable domain reads VTLLEQNPRWRLVPRGQAVNLRCILKNSQYPWMSWYQQDLQKQLQWLFTLRSPGDKEVKSLPGADYLATRVTDTELRLQVANMSQGRTLYCTCSGRDRNTEVFFGKGTRLTVV.

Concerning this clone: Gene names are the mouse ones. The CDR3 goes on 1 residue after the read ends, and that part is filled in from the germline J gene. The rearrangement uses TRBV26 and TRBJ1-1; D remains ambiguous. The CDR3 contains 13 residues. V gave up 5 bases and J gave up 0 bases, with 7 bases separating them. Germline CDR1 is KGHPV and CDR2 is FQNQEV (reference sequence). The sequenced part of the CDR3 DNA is TGTGCCAGCAGTTCTGGACAGAACACAGAAGTCTTC. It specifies CASSSGQNTEVF. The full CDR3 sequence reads CASSSGQNTEVFF. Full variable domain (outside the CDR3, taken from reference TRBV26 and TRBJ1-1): NSKVIQTPRYLVKGQGQKAKMRCIPEKGHPVVFWYQQNKNNEFKFLINFQNQEVLQQIDMTEKRFSAECPSNSPCSLEIQSSEAGDSALYLCASSSGQNTEVFFGKGTRLTVV.

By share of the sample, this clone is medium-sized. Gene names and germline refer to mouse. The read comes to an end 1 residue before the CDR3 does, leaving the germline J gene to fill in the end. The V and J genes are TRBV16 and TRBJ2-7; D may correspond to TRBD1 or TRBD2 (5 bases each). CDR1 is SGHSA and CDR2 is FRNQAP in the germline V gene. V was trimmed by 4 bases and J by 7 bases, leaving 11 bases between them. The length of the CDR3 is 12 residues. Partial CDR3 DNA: TGTGCAAGCAGCTCCGGGACGGGGGAACAGTAC. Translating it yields CASSSGTGEQY. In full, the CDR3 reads CASSSGTGEQYF.

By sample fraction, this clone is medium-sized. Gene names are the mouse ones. The sequenced CDR3 bases are TGTGCCAGCAGTCTGCAGGCCTGGGGCTCCGACTACACC. Translation: CASSLQAWGSDYT. The whole CDR3 sequence is CASSLQAWGSDYTF. V and J are TRBV26 and TRBJ1-2; no clear D. The CDR3 end lies 1 residue beyond the end of the read and is filled in from the germline J gene. The CDR3 runs to 14 residues. Trimming stripped 2 bases from V and 4 bases from J, with 11 bases between. Germline V gives CDR1 KGHPV, CDR2 FQNQEV (reference sequence).

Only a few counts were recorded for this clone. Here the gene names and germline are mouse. CDR3 DNA, as far as it was read: TGTGCCAGCTCCCCGGGACAGGGCTCCTATGAACAGTAC. Amino acids: CASSPGQGSYEQY. The full CDR3 protein is CASSPGQGSYEQYF. The chain is built from TRBV12-1 and TRBJ2-7; 9 nucleotides agree with TRBD1. The read ends 1 residue shy of where the CDR3 ends; the end is completed using the germline J gene. CDR1 and CDR2 (germline): SGHSN, HYEKVE. V shed 4 bases, J shed 0 bases, and the junction held 3 bases outside the gene matches. The CDR3 is 14 amino acids.

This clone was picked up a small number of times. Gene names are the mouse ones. Incomplete CDR3 DNA: TGTGCCAGCAGCCAACCGGACAGGGGATCTGGAAATACGCTCTAT. Translating it yields CASSQPDRGSGNTLY. The full CDR3 protein reads CASSQPDRGSGNTLYF. J is TRBJ1-3 and V is TRBV2, with 9 nucleotides matching TRBD1. The read is 1 residue too short to cover the CDR3 end, so that end is filled in from the germline J gene. CDR3 length equals 16 residues. Per germline, CDR1 LGHNA and CDR2 YSYQKL. The junction had 3 bases not matched to a gene; V was cut back by 2 bases and J by 1 base. Drawing the rest from reference TRBV2 and TRBJ1-3, the complete variable domain is DPKIIQKPKYLVAVTGSEKILICEQYLGHNAMYWYRQSAKKPLEFMFSYSYQKLMDNQTASSRFQPQSSKKNHLDLQITALKPDDSATYFCASSQPDRGSGNTLYFGEGSRLIVV.

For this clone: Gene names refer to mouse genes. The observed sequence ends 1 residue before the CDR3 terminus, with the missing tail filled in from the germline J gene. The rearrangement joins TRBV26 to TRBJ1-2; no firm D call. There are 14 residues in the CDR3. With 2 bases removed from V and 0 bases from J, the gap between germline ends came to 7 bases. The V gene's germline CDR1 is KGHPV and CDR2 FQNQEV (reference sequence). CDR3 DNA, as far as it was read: TGTGCCAGCAGTCTGGTTCAGGCAAACTCCGACTACACC. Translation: CASSLVQANSDYT. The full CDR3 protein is CASSLVQANSDYTF. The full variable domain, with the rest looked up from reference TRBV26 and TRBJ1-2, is NSKVIQTPRYLVKGQGQKAKMRCIPEKGHPVVFWYQQNKNNEFKFLINFQNQEVLQQIDMTEKRFSAECPSNSPCSLEIQSSEAGDSALYLCASSLVQANSDYTFGSGTRLLVI.

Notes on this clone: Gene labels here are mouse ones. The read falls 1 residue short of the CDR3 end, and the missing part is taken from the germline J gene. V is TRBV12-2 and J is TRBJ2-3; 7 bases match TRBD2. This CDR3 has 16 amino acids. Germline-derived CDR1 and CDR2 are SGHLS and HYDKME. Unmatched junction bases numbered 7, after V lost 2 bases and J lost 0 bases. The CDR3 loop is CASSPGLELSAETLYF. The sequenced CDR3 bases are TGTGCCAGCTCTCCTGGACTGGAGCTTAGTGCAGAAACGCTGTAT.

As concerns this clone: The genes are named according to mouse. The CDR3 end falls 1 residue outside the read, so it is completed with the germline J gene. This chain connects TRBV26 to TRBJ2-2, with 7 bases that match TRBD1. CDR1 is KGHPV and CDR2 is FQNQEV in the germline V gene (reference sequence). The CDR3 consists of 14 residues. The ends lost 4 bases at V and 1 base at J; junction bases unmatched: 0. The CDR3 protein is CASSRQGNTGQLYF. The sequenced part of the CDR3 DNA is TGTGCCAGCAGTCGACAGGGAAACACCGGGCAGCTCTAC.

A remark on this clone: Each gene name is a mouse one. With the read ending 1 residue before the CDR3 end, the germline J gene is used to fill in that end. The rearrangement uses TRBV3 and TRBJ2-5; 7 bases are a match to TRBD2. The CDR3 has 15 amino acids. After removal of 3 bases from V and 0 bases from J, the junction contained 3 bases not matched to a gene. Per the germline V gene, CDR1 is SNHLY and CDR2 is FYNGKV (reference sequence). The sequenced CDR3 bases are TGTGCCAGCAGCTTTCGGGGGGGTAACCAAGACACCCAGTAC. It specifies CASSFRGGNQDTQY. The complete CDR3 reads CASSFRGGNQDTQYF.

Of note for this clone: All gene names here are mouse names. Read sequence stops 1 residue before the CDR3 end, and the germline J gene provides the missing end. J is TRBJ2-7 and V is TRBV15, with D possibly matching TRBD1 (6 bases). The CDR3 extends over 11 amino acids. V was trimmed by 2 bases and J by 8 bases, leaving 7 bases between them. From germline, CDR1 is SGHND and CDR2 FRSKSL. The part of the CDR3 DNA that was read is TGTGCCAGCAGTTTACAGGGGAAACAGTAC. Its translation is CASSLQGKQY. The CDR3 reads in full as CASSLQGKQYF.